This T cell receptor (beta chain) was captured in a study of T cell repertoires in cytomegalovirus infection. Study details: It was the public TCR beta signatures that indicated both CMV infection and matching HLA type.

The CDR3 totals 15 residues. V lost 7 bases and J 6 bases, leaving 21 bases between the germline ends. Regarding this clonotype: What it binds is not known.

MiXCR, run by TCRdb on the reads, gives a single entry per CDR3 protein. In the table there are 680,000 or so distinct CDR3 sequences, around a third of which are singletons. The material was cultured PBMCs, obtained from culture after CMV antigen stimulation. The rearrangement links TRBV12-3 or TRBV12-4 to TRBJ1-2; tentative D call: TRBD1 (5 bases). The sequence was collected from a human donor in good health (CMV status not recorded). Some clones in this sample may be carry-over from other donors' samples. The CDR3 here is CASTSWGHWDHGYTF. The CDR3 DNA reads as TGTGCCAGCACCTCATGGGGTCACTGGGACCATGGCTACACCTTC.